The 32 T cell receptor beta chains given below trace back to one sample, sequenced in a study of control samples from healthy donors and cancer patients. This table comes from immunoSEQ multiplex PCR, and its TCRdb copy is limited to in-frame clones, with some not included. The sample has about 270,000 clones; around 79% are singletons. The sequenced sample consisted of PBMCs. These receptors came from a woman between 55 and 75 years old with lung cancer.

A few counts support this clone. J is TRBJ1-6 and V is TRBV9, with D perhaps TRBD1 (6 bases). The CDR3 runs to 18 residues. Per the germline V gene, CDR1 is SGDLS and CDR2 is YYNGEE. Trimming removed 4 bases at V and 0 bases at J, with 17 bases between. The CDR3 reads CASSPQDSPSSYNSPLHF. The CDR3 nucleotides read TGTGCCAGCAGCCCACAGGACAGCCCGAGCTCCTATAATTCACCCCTCCACTTT.

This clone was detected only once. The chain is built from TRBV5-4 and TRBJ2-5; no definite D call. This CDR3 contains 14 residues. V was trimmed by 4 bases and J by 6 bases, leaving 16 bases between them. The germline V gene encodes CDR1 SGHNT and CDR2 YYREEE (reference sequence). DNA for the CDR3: TGTGCCAGCAGCCGTGCCACGGGCCCAAAGACCCAGTACTTC. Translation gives CASSRATGPKTQYF.

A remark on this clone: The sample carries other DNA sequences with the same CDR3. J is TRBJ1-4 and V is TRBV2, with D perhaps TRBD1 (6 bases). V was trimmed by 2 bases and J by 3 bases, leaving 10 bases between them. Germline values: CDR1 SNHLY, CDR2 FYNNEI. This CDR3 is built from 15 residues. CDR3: CASSEQGLANEKLFF. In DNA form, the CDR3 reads TGTGCCAGCAGTGAACAGGGGTTAGCTAATGAAAAACTGTTTTTT.

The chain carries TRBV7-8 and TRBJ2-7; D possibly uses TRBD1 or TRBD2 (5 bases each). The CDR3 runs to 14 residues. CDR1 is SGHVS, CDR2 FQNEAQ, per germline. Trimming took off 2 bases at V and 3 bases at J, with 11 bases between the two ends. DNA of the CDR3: TGTGCCAGCAGCTTACGGGACGAGGTCTACGAGCAGTACTTC. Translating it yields CASSLRDEVYEQYF.

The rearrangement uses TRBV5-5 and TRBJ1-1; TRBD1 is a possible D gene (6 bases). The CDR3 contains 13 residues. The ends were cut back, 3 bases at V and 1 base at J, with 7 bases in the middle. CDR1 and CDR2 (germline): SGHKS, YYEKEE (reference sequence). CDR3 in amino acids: CASSSQGNTEAFF. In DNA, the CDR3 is TGTGCCAGCAGCTCACAGGGGAACACTGAAGCTTTCTTT.

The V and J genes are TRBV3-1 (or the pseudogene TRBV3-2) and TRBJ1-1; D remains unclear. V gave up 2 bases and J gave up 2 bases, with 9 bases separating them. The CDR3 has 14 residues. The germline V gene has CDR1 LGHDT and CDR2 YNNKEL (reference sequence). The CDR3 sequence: CASSQFDLNTEAFF. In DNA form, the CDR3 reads TGTGCCAGCAGCCAATTCGACCTAAACACTGAAGCTTTCTTT.

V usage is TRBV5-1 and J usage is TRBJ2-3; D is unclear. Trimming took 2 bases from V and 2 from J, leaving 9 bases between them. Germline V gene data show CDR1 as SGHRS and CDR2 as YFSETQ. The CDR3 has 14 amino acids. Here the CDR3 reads CASSFWRTTDTQYF. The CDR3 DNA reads TGCGCCAGCAGCTTTTGGAGAACCACAGATACGCAGTATTTT.

The CDR3 is CASSQDLMAGVPEAFF. The CDR3 coding sequence is TGTGCCAGCAGCCAAGATCTTATGGCCGGGGTCCCTGAAGCTTTCTTT. The V gene is TRBV3-1 (or the pseudogene TRBV3-2), the J gene TRBJ1-1; D is uncertain. CDR3 length: 16 amino acids. Germline CDR1 is LGHDT and CDR2 is YNNKEL (reference sequence). V lost 0 bases, J lost 6 bases, and 17 bases lay in between.

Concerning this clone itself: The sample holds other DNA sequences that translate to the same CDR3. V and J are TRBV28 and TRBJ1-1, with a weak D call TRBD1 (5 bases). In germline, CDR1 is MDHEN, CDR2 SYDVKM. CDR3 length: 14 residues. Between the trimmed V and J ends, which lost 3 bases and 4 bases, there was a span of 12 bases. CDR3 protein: CASSFVGGGTEAFF. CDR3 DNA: TGTGCCAGCAGTTTCGTCGGCGGGGGCACTGAAGCTTTCTTT.

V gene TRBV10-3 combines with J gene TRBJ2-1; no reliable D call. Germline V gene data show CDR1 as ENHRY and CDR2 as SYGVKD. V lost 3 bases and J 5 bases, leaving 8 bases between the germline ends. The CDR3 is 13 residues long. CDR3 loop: CAISEHLNNEQFF. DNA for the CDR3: TGTGCCATCAGTGAACACCTAAACAATGAGCAGTTCTTC.

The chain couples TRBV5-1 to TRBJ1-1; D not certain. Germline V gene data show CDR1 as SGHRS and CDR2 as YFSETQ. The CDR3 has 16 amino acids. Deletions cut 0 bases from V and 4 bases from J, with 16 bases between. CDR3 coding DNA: TGCGCCAGCAGCTTGGTTCCATTGGGAGACGGCACTGAAGCTTTCTTT. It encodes CASSLVPLGDGTEAFF.

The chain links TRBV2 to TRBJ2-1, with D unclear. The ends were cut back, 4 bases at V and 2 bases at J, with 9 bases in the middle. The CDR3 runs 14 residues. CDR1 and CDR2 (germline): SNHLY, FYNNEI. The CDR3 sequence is CASSGRVTYNEQFF. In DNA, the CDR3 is TGTGCCAGCAGTGGACGGGTCACCTACAATGAGCAGTTCTTC.

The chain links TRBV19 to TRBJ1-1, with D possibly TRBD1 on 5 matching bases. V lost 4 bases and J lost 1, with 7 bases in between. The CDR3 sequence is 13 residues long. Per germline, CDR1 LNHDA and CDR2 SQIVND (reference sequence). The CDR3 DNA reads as TGTGCCAGTAGTAGTACAGGGAACACTGAAGCTTTCTTT. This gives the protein CASSSTGNTEAFF.

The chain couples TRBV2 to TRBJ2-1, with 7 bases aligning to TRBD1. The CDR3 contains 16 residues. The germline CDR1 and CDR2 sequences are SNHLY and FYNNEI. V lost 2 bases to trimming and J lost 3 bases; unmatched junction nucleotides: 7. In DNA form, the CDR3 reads TGTGCCAGCAGTGAATTCGGCAGGGGGTACTACAATGAGCAGTTCTTC. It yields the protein CASSEFGRGYYNEQFF.

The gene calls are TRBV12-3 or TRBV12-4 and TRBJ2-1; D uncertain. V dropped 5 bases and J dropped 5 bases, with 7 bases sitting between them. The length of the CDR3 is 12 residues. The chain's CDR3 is CASSQGNNEQFF. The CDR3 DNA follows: TGTGCCAGCAGTCAAGGTAACAATGAGCAGTTCTTC.

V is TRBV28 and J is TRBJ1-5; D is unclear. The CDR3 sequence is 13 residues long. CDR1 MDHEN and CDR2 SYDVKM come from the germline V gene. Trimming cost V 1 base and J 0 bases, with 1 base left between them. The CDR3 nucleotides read TGTGCCAGCAGTTTATTTAGCAATCAGCCCCAGCATTTT. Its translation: CASSLFSNQPQHF.

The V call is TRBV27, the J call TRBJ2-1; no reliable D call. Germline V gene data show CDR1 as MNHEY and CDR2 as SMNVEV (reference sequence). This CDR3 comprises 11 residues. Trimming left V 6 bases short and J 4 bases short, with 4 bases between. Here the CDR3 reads CASRGYNEQFF. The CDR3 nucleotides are TGTGCCAGCAGGGGATACAATGAGCAGTTCTTC.

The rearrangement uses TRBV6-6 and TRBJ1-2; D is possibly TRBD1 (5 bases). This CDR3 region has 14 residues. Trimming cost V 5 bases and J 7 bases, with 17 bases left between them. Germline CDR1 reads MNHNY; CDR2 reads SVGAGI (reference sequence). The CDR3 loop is CASSPRGSTGGYTF. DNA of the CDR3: TGTGCCAGCAGTCCCCGGGGGTCTACGGGTGGCTACACCTTC.

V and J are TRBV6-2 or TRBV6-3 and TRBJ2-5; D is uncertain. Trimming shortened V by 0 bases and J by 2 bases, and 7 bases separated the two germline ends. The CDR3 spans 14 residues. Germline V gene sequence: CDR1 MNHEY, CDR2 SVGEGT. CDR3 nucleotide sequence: TGTGCCAGCAGTTACTCGCCCGGGCAAGAGACCCAGTACTTC. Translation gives CASSYSPGQETQYF.

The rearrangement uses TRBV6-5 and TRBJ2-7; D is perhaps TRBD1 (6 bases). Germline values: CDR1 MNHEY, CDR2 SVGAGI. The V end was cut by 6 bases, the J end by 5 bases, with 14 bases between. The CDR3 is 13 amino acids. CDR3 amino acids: CASSRQDYNEQYF. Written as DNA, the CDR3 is TGTGCCAGCAGCAGACAGGATTACAACGAGCAGTACTTC.

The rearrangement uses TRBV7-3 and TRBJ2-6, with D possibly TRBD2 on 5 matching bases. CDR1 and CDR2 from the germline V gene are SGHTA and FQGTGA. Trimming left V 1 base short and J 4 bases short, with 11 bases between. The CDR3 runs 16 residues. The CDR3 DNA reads TGTGCCAGCAGCTTAAATGGAGCGGAAGGGGCCAACGTCCTGACTTTC. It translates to CASSLNGAEGANVLTF.

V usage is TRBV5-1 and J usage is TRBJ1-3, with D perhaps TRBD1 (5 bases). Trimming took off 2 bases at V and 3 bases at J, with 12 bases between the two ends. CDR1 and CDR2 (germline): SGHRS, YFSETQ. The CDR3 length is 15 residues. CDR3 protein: CASSLQTALGNTIYF. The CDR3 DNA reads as TGCGCCAGCAGCTTACAGACAGCCCTTGGAAACACCATATATTTT.

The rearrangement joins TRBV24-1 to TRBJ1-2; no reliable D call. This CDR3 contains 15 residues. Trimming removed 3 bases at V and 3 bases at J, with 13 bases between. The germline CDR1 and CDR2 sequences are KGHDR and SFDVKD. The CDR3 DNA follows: TGTGCCACCAGTGATATCAAGGGCGGAGACTATGGCTACACCTTC. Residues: CATSDIKGGDYGYTF.

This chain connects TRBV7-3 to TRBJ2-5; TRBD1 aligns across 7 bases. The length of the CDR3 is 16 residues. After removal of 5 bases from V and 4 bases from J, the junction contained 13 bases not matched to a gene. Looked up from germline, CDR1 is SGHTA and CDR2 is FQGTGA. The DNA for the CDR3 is TGTGCCAGCAGCATGACAGGGAACGCTGTAGGAGAGACCCAGTACTTC. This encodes CASSMTGNAVGETQYF.

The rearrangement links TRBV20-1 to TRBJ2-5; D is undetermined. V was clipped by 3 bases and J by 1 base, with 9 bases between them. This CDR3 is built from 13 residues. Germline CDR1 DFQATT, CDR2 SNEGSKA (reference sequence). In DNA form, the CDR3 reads TGCAGTGCTAGTGCAATAAGCCAAGAGACCCAGTACTTC. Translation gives CSASAISQETQYF.

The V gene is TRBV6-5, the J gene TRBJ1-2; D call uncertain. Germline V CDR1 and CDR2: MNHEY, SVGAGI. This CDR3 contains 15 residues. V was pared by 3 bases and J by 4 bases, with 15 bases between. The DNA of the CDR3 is TGTGCCAGCAGTTATGTGCAGGACTTTCCCTATGGCTACACCTTC. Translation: CASSYVQDFPYGYTF.

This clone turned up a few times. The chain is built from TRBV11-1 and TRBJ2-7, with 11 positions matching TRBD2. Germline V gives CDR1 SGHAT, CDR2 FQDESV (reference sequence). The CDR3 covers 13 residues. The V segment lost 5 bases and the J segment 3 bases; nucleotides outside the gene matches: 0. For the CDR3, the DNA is TGTGCCAGCAGCACTAGCGGGAGCTACGAGCAGTACTTC. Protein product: CASSTSGSYEQYF.

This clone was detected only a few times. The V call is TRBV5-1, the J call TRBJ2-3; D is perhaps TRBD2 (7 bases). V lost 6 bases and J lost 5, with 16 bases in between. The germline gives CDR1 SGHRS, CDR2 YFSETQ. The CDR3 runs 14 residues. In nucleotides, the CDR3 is TGCGCCAGCACCGGAGGGGGGGTTGAAGATACGCAGTATTTT. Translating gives CASTGGGVEDTQYF. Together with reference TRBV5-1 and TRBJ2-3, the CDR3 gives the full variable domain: KAGVTQTPRYLIKTRGQQVTLSCSPISGHRSVSWYQQTPGQGLQFLFEYFSETQRNKGNFPGRFSGRQFSNSRSEMNVSTLELGDSALYLCASTGGGVEDTQYFGPGTRLTVL.

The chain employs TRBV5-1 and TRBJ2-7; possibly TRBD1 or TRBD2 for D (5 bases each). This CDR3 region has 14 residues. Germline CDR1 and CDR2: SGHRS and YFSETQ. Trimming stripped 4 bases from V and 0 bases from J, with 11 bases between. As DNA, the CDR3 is TGCGCCAGCAGCCTAACCGGGACCTCCTACGAGCAGTACTTC. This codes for CASSLTGTSYEQYF.

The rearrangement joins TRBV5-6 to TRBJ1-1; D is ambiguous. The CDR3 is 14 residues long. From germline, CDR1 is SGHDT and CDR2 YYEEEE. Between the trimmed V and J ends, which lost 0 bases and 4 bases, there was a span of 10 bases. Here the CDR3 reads CASSLDRRGTEAFF. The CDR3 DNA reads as TGTGCCAGCAGCTTGGATCGTCGGGGCACTGAAGCTTTCTTT.

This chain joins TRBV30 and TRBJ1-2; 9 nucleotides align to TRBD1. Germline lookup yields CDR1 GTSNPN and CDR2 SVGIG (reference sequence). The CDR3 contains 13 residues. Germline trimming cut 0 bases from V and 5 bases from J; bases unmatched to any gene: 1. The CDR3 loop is CAWSVDRGYGYTF. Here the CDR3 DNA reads TGTGCCTGGAGTGTGGACAGGGGATATGGCTACACCTTC.

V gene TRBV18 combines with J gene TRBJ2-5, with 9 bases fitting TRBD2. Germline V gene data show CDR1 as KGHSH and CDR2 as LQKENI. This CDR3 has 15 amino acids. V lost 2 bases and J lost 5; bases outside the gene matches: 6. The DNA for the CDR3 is TGTGCCAGCTCACCAGGGTCTAGCGGGGAGGAGACCCAGTACTTC. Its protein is CASSPGSSGEETQYF.